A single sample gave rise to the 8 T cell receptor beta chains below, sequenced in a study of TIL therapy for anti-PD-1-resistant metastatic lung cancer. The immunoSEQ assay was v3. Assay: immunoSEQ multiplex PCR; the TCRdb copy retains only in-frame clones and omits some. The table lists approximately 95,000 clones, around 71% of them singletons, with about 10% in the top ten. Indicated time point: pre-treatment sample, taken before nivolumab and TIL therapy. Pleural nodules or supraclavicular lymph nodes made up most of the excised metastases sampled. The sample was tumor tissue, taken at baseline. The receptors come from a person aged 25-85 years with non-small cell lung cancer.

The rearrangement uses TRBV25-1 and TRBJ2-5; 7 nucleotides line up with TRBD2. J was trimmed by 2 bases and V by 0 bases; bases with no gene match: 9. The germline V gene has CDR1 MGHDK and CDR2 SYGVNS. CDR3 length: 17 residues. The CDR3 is CASSEYGSGSGQETQYF. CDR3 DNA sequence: TGTGCCAGCAGTGAATATGGGTCGGGTAGCGGGCAAGAGACCCAGTACTTC. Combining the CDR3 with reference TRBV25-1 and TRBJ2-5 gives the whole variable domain EADIYQTPRYLVIGTGKKITLECSQTMGHDKMYWYQQDPGMELHLIHYSYGVNSTEKGDLSSESTVSRIRTEHFPLTLESARPSHTSQYLCASSEYGSGSGQETQYFGPGTRLLVL.

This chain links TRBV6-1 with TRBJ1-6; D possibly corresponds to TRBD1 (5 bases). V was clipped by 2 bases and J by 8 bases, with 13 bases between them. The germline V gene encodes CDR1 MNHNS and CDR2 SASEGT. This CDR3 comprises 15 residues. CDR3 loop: CASSEFGGRDSPLHF. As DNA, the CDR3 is TGTGCCAGCAGTGAATTTGGGGGGAGAGATTCACCCCTCCACTTT.

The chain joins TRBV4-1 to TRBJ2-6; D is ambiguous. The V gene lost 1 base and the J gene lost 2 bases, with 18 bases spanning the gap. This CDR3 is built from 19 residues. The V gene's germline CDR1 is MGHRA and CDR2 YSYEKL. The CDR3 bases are TGCGCCAGCAGCCAAGTTCGTGTTCAGTACGGTGCTGGGGCCAACGTCCTGACTTTC. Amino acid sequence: CASSQVRVQYGAGANVLTF.

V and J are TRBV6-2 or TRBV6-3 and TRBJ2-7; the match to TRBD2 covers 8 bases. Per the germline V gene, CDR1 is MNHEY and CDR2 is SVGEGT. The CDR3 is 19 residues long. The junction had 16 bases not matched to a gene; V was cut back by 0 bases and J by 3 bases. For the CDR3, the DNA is TGTGCCAGCAGTTACTCCCTCTCCCCCTTAAGCGGGAGAAACTACGAGCAGTACTTC. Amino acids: CASSYSLSPLSGRNYEQYF.

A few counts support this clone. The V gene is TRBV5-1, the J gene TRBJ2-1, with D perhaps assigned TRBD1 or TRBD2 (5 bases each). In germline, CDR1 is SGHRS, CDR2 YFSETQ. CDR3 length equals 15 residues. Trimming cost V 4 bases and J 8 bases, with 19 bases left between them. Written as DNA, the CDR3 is TGCGCCAGCAGCACTGGGGGAGCAGGGCGGGATGAGCAGTTCTTC. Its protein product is CASSTGGAGRDEQFF. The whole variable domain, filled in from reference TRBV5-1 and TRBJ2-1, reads KAGVTQTPRYLIKTRGQQVTLSCSPISGHRSVSWYQQTPGQGLQFLFEYFSETQRNKGNFPGRFSGRQFSNSRSEMNVSTLELGDSALYLCASSTGGAGRDEQFFGPGTRLTVL.

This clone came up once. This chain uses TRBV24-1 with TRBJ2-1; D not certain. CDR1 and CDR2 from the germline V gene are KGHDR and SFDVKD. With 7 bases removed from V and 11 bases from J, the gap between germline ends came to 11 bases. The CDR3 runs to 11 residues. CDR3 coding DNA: TGTGCCACCAGGAGCGAGTCTCAGCAGTTCTTC. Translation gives CATRSESQQFF.

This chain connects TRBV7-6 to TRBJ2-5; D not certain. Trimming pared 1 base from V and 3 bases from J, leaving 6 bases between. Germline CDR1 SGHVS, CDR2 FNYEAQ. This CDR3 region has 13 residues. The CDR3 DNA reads TGTGCCAGCAGCTTAGGCTTGAAAGAGACCCAGTACTTC. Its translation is CASSLGLKETQYF.

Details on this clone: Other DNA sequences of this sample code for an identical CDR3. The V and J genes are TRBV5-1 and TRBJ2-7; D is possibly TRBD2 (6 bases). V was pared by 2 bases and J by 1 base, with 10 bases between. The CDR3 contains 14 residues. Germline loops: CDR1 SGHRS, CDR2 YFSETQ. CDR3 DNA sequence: TGCGCCAGCAGCTTCGGGGGTGGGTCCTACGAGCAGTACTTC. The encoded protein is CASSFGGGSYEQYF.